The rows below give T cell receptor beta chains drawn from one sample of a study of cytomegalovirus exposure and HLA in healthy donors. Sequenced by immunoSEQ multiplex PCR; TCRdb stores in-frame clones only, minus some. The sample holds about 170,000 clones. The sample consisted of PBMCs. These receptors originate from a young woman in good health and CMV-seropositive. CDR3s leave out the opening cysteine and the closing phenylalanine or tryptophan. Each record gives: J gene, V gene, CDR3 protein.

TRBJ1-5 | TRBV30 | AWNGGEDQPQH
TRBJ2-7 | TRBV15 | ATSSSFGTGHHEQY
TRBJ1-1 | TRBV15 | ATSREPGQLNTEAF
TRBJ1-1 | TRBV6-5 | ASSPGQGASGAF
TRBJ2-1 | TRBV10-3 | AIASGTGNWNEQF
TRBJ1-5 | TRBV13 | ASSSGQGAGQPQH
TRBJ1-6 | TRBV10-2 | ASSPGQGISPLH
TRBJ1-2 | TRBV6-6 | ASSGGQGGGYT
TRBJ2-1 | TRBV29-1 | SVGYRLAGVNEQF
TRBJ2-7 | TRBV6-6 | ASSSPRVSGSYEQY
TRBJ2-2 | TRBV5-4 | ASSLRREGTGELF
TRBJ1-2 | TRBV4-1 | ASSHAGQGYGYT
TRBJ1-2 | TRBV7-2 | ASSLELNYGYT
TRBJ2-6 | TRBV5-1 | ASSLRTGSGANVLT
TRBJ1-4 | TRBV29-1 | SANRGAEKLF
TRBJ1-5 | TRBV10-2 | ASRRENSNQPQH
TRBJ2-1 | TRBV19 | ASSRTSGTPYNEQF
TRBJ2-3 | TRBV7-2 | ASSLGQSGTDTQY
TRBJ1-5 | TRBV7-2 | ASSLDGGGYQPQH
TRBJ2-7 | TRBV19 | ASSKDHGGVNEQY
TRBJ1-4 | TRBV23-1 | ASSRLREFGNPTQKLF
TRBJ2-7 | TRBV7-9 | ASSRGGAAASYEQY
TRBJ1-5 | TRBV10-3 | AISSQGASNQPQH
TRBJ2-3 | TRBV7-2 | ASSLMVAGDTQY
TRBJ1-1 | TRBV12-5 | ASGPTGFEAF
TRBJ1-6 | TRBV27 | ASSFYNSPLH
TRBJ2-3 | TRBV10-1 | ASIIAGAGDTQY
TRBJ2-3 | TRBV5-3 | ARSGTRESTDTQY
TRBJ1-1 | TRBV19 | ASRPREKSGLNTEAF
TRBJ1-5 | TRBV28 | ASSPGPSNQPQH
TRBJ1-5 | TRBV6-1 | ASRRGQTNQPQH
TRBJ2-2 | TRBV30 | ASDTYYRGTNTGELF
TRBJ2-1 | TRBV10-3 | AISESASGSNEQF
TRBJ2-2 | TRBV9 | ASSSSGGDTGELF
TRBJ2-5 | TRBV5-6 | ASSLRADQETQY
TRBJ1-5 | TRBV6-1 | ASSVEGGANQPQH
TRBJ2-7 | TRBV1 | TSSQGLATYEQY
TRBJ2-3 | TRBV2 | ASTQDFGVDTQY
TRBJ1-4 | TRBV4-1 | ASSQVTGWNEKLF
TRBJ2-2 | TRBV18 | ASSPRDRHTGELF